This is a list of T cell receptor beta chains from one sample in a study of tumor-infiltrating lymphocytes in glioblastoma multiforme. One entry per CDR3 protein, called by TCRdb with MiXCR from the multiplex PCR reads. The table shows roughly 13,000 distinct CDR3 sequences, with almost 65% occurring only once. Material for sequencing was brain tumor tissue. Receptors originate from a male donor with glioblastoma. CDR3s include the opening cysteine and the closing phenylalanine or tryptophan. Fields, in order: J gene, D gene, clone size, V gene, CDR3 protein, CDR3 DNA. D genes are given only for firm matches. Where a row states a size, it is once, few, many or the class of an expanded clone; other rows omit it.

TRBJ2-7 TRBD1 medium-sized TRBV5-4 CASSWGQGVPYEQYF TGTGCCAGCAGCTGGGGACAGGGTGTCCCCTACGAGCAGTACTTC
TRBJ2-4 TRBD2 many TRBV7-9 CASSVLAGTGAKNIQYF TGTGCCAGCAGCGTACTAGCGGGGACGGGGGCCAAAAACATTCAGTACTTC
TRBJ2-1 - - TRBV5-1 CASSLGGTGLYEQFF TGCGCCAGCAGCTTGGGCGGGACTGGTCTGTATGAGCAGTTCTTC
TRBJ2-7 TRBD2 - TRBV11-1 CASRSTSGGSYEQYF TGTGCCAGCAGATCGACTAGCGGGGGTTCCTACGAGCAGTACTTC
TRBJ2-7 - few TRBV7-8 CASSATGLGTAYEQYF TGTGCCAGCAGCGCGACGGGGCTCGGGACCGCCTACGAGCAGTACTTC
TRBJ1-5 - many TRBV5-1 CASSLGVNNQPQHF TGCGCCAGCAGCTTGGGAGTCAACAATCAGCCCCAGCATTTT
TRBJ1-1 TRBD1 - TRBV10-3 CAIKGTGNTEAFF TGTGCCATCAAGGGGACAGGGAACACTGAAGCTTTCTTT
TRBJ2-7 - - TRBV10-3 CAISERAGGYEQYF TGTGCCATCAGTGAGAGGGCTGGGGGGTACGAGCAGTACTTC
TRBJ2-2 - - TRBV11-3 CASSLGAARDTGELFF TGTGCCAGCAGCTTGGGTGCGGCCCGGGACACCGGGGAGCTGTTTTTT
TRBJ2-5 - - TRBV6-6 CANSPPSGEVETQYF TGTGCCAACAGCCCCCCTTCAGGGGAGGTAGAGACCCAGTACTTC
TRBJ2-2 - - TRBV7-2 CASSFEGELFF TGTGCCAGCAGCTTTGAGGGGGAGCTGTTTTTT
TRBJ2-2 - - TRBV11-1 CASSLLGNTGELFF TGTGCCAGCAGCTTACTCGGGAACACCGGGGAGCTGTTTTTT
TRBJ2-1 TRBD2 - TRBV4-2 CASSPSGGAFNEQFF TGTGCCAGCAGCCCTAGCGGGGGGGCCTTCAATGAGCAGTTCTTC
TRBJ2-5 TRBD2 few TRBV20-1 CSARDGREQETQYF TGCAGTGCTAGAGATGGGAGGGAGCAAGAGACCCAGTACTTC
TRBJ2-2 TRBD2 - TRBV11-3 CASSSPSGGVQRELFF TGTGCCAGCAGCTCACCCTCTGGGGGGGTACAACGGGAGCTGTTTTTT
TRBJ1-5 - medium-sized TRBV12-3/TRBV12-4 CASSPTNQPQHF TGTGCCAGCAGTCCTACCAATCAGCCCCAGCATTTT
TRBJ2-5 TRBD2 - TRBV29-1 CSVRRGRYQDTQYF TGCAGCGTTCGGCGGGGGAGGTACCAAGACACCCAGTACTTC
TRBJ2-1 - - TRBV20-1 CSATRRQADSYNEQFF TGCAGTGCTACCAGACGACAAGCGGACTCCTACAATGAGCAGTTCTTT
TRBJ2-1 - once TRBV5-4 CASSSIYNEQFF TGTGCCAGCAGCTCAATTTACAATGAGCAGTTCTTC
TRBJ2-2 - - TRBV11-3 CASSSPSGGHTGELFF TGTGCCAGCAGCTCACCATCTGGGGGGCACACCGGGGAGCTGTTTTTT
TRBJ2-5 - - TRBV11-2 CASSLGASLSSQYF TGTGCCAGCAGCTTAGGGGCTAGCTTGTCGTCCCAGTACTTC
TRBJ2-7 - - TRBV20-1 CSANSRREDEQYF TGCAGTGCTAATAGCCGTAGGGAGGACGAGCAGTACTTC
TRBJ2-7 - few TRBV4-2 CVSSHLTSYEQYF TGTGTCAGCAGTCATCTTACAAGTTACGAGCAGTACTTC
TRBJ2-1 - - TRBV6-2/TRBV6-3 CASSSPGSYNEQFF TGTGCCAGCAGTTCCCCGGGATCCTACAATGAGCAGTTCTTC
TRBJ2-7 TRBD1 - TRBV2 CASSVTGDEQYF TGCGCCAGCAGTGTGACAGGGGACGAGCAGTACTTC
TRBJ2-6 - many TRBV7-3 CASSLTFGSGANVLTF TGTGCCAGCAGCTTAACGTTTGGCTCTGGGGCCAACGTCCTGACTTTC
TRBJ2-7 - - TRBV12-3/TRBV12-4 CASSPGDEQYF TGTGCCAGCAGTCCAGGGGACGAGCAGTACTTC
TRBJ1-1 - - TRBV20-1 CSAREDSGPVGAFF TGCAGTGCTAGAGAGGACAGTGGGCCTGTTGGCGCTTTCTTT
TRBJ2-1 TRBD2 - TRBV6-5 CASSYAGGDEQLF TGTGCCAGCAGTTACGCGGGAGGGGATGAGCAGCTCTTC
TRBJ1-2 TRBD1 - TRBV12-3/TRBV12-4 CASSWDRGDGFTF TGTGCCAGCAGTTGGGACAGGGGGGATGGCTTCACGTTC
TRBJ2-7 TRBD2 - TRBV20-1 CSARRLAGGKDEQYF TGCAGTGCTAGAAGGTTAGCGGGGGGAAAAGACGAGCAGTACTTC
TRBJ2-5 - - TRBV6-6 CASSPPSGEGEIQYF TGCGCCAGCAGCCCCCCTTCAGGTGAAGGAGAGATCCAGTACTTC
TRBJ2-3 - many TRBV30 CAWSVAGGLRSGTQYF TGTGCCTGGAGTGTTGCGGGCGGTCTTAGGTCGGGAACGCAGTATTTT
TRBJ2-7 - - TRBV28 CASSFLGSNGQYF TGTGCCAGCAGTTTCCTCGGGTCCAACGGGCAGTACTTC
TRBJ2-1 - few TRBV20-1 CSARDEAGVYEQFF TGCAGTGCTAGAGATGAGGCAGGAGTGTATGAGCAGTTCTTT
TRBJ2-3 - many TRBV24-1 CATSAASTDTQYF TGTGCCACCAGTGCGGCTAGCACAGATACGCAGTATTTT
TRBJ1-6 - medium-sized TRBV4-2 CASSQDSSYNSPLHF TGTGCCAGCAGCCAAGACAGCTCCTATAATTCACCCCTCCACTTT
TRBJ1-5 - - TRBV11-2 CASSSLADSSQHF TGTGCCAGCAGCTCACTGGCGGACAGTAGCCAGCATTTT
TRBJ2-1 TRBD2 few TRBV5-6 CASSQVSGGSYHEQFF TGTGCCAGCAGCCAGGTTAGCGGGGGCTCCTACCATGAGCAGTTCTTC
TRBJ2-4 TRBD1 - TRBV10-1 CDSSEGQGRRNIQYF TGCGACAGCAGTGAGGGACAGGGGAGGCGGAACATTCAGTACTTC
TRBJ2-4 - medium-sized TRBV5-4 CASSFWADENIQYF TGTGCCAGCAGCTTTTGGGCGGACGAAAACATTCAGTACTTC
TRBJ2-1 - few TRBV20-1 CSAGDETGLYEQFF TGCAGTGCTGGAGATGAAACAGGGCTGTATGAGCAGTTCTTC
TRBJ1-2 - few TRBV10-3 CAVSAAAGNGYAF TGTGCCGTCAGTGCCGCAGCTGGAAATGGCTACGCCTTC
TRBJ2-7 TRBD2 - TRBV11-1 CASNRTSGSVYEQYF TGTGCCAGCAACAGGACTAGCGGGAGTGTCTACGAACAGTACTTC
TRBJ2-7 - many TRBV20-1 CSARDAVGYEQYF TGCAGTGCTAGAGATGCCGTAGGGTACGAGCAGTACTTC